One sample yielded the 25 T cell receptor beta chains listed below, sequenced in a study of cytomegalovirus exposure and HLA in healthy donors. Vbeta (60) and Jbeta (13) primers were used in the PCR. Sequencing used immunoSEQ multiplex PCR; TCRdb keeps in-frame clones, though not all of them. The sample records approximately 75,000 clones, around 82% being singletons. The sequencing sample was made of PBMCs. The receptors here all came from a male donor in good health and CMV-seronegative.

V is TRBV19 and J is TRBJ1-2; D is undetermined. The germline CDR1 and CDR2 sequences are LNHDA and SQIVND (reference sequence). The CDR3 is 11 residues long. The ends were cut back, 8 bases at V and 4 bases at J, with 8 bases in the middle. In nucleotides, the CDR3 is TGTGCCAGTTCGGGGATCTATGGCTACACCTTC. Translating it yields CASSGIYGYTF. The full variable domain, in which reference TRBV19 and TRBJ1-2 provide the parts outside the CDR3, is DGGITQSPKYLFRKEGQNVTLSCEQNLNHDAMYWYRQDPGQGLRLIYYSQIVNDFQKGDIAEGYSVSREKKESFPLTVTSAQKNPTAFYLCASSGIYGYTFGSGTRLTVV.

The chain employs TRBV25-1 and TRBJ2-7; unclear D gene. This CDR3 has 15 amino acids. Trimming left V 6 bases short and J 5 bases short, with 20 bases between. The germline CDR1 and CDR2 sequences are MGHDK and SYGVNS. This CDR3 is CASRATSSLKDEQYF. CDR3 coding DNA: TGTGCCAGCAGGGCAACCTCTAGTCTTAAGGACGAGCAGTACTTC.

The rearrangement uses TRBV5-1 and TRBJ2-3; D is perhaps TRBD2 (6 bases). Germline V CDR1 and CDR2: SGHRS, YFSETQ. Trimming stripped 0 bases from V and 1 base from J, with 15 bases between. CDR3 length: 17 residues. This CDR3 is CASSLGRWEVRTDTQYF. CDR3 nucleotides: TGCGCCAGCAGCTTGGGTCGGTGGGAGGTTCGCACAGATACGCAGTATTTT.

On this clone itself: Sequence at one end of the junction differs from germline and may be a read error. The V gene is TRBV7-7, the J gene TRBJ2-1; 12 bases are shared with TRBD2. Germline values: CDR1 SSHAT, CDR2 FNYEAQ (reference sequence). This CDR3 has 15 residues. CDR3 in amino acids: CASSYGTSGSNEQFF. The CDR3 nucleotides are TGTGCTAGCAGCTACGGGACTAGCGGGTCCAATGAGCAGTTCTTC. Drawing the rest from reference TRBV7-7 and TRBJ2-1, the complete variable domain is GAGVSQSPRYKVTKRGQDVTLRCDPISSHATLYWYQQALGQGPEFLTYFNYEAQPDKSGLPSDRFSAERPEGSISTLTIQRTEQRDSAMYRCASSYGTSGSNEQFFGPGTRLTVL.

This chain links TRBV7-9 with TRBJ2-5; D might be TRBD1 (5 bases). Trimming cost V 4 bases and J 2 bases, with 11 bases left between them. The CDR3 runs 14 residues. CDR1 and CDR2 (germline): SEHNR, FQNEAQ (reference sequence). CDR3: CASSYRQSQETQYF. In nucleotides, the CDR3 is TGTGCCAGCAGCTATCGACAGTCACAAGAGACCCAGTACTTC.

J is TRBJ1-5 and V is TRBV28; possibly TRBD1 for D (5 bases). Trimming removed 6 bases from V and 0 bases from J, with 12 bases in between. The CDR3 spans 15 residues. CDR1 and CDR2 (germline): MDHEN, SYDVKM. The CDR3 DNA sequence: TGTGCCAGCAGAAGACAGCGCCATAGCAATCAGCCCCAGCATTTT. Translating gives CASRRQRHSNQPQHF.

The chain carries TRBV2 and TRBJ1-6; maybe TRBD1 (5 bases). This CDR3 contains 17 residues. Trimming took 5 bases from V and 7 from J, leaving 21 bases between them. In germline, CDR1 is SNHLY, CDR2 FYNNEI. The chain's CDR3 is CASSLNRGRLVNSPLHF. The CDR3 DNA reads TGTGCCAGCAGTTTGAATAGGGGCCGGCTCGTAAATTCACCCCTCCACTTT.

The chain joins TRBV10-2 to TRBJ1-3, with D hard to call. Per germline, CDR1 WSHSY and CDR2 SAAADI. V shed 2 bases and J shed 0 bases, with 14 bases lying between them. This CDR3 has 17 residues. CDR3 bases: TGCGCCAGCAGTGAGGCGGGCCCTCGGAGCTCTGGAAACACCATATATTTT. Protein sequence: CASSEAGPRSSGNTIYF.

V and J are TRBV27 and TRBJ2-7, with 8 bases matching TRBD2. Trimming removed 0 bases from V and 3 bases from J; junction bases left unmatched: 16. The CDR3 length is 19 residues. CDR1 MNHEY and CDR2 SMNVEV come from the germline V gene (reference sequence). The chain's CDR3 is CASSLSPILSAGVGYEQYF. CDR3 coding DNA: TGTGCCAGCAGTTTATCCCCAATACTCTCAGCGGGAGTAGGCTACGAGCAGTACTTC.

The V gene is TRBV9, the J gene TRBJ1-1, with D hard to call. The germline CDR1 and CDR2 sequences are SGDLS and YYNGEE. The CDR3 runs to 16 residues. V gave up 2 bases and J gave up 0 bases, with 14 bases separating them. Here the CDR3 reads CASSVGSRALNTEAFF. The DNA of the CDR3 is TGTGCCAGCAGCGTGGGGAGTCGGGCTTTGAACACTGAAGCTTTCTTT.

This chain joins TRBV7-2 and TRBJ2-1, with 9 bases lining up with TRBD2. The length of the CDR3 is 17 residues. Germline CDR1 SGHTA, CDR2 FQGNSA. J gave up 1 base and V 5 bases, and 9 bases lay outside the gene matches. The CDR3: CASSAIAGVVSYNEQFF. CDR3 nucleotides: TGTGCCAGCAGCGCCATAGCGGGAGTAGTTTCCTACAATGAGCAGTTCTTC.

The chain links TRBV18 to TRBJ1-1, with TRBD1 matching 7 bases. With V trimmed by 2 bases and J by 3 bases, 0 bases remained unmatched. The CDR3 length is 13 residues. From germline, CDR1 is KGHSH and CDR2 LQKENI. The CDR3 bases are TGTGCCAGCTCACCAACAGGGGACACTGAAGCTTTCTTT. Translating it yields CASSPTGDTEAFF.

The rearrangement joins TRBV27 to TRBJ2-7; 8 bases agree with TRBD1. V lost 5 bases and J lost 2; bases outside the gene matches: 8. CDR1 is MNHEY and CDR2 is SMNVEV in the germline V gene (reference sequence). This CDR3 contains 15 residues. CDR3 sequence: CASSRKRDRPYEQYF. DNA of the CDR3: TGTGCCAGCAGTCGAAAACGGGACAGGCCCTACGAGCAGTACTTC.

This chain joins TRBV6-6 and TRBJ2-7, with D tentatively TRBD2 (5 bases). CDR1 and CDR2 (germline): MNHNY, SVGAGI (reference sequence). This CDR3 region has 14 residues. Trimming shortened V by 6 bases and J by 3 bases, and 15 bases separated the two germline ends. CDR3 bases: TGTGCCAGCAGGGACGGAGGACGGCACTACGAGCAGTACTTC. Its translation: CASRDGGRHYEQYF.

The V and J genes are TRBV7-9 and TRBJ1-3, with TRBD1 as a possible D gene (6 bases). Germline CDR1 reads SEHNR; CDR2 reads FQNEAQ (reference sequence). The germline V and J ends were trimmed by 5 bases and 0 bases, with 14 bases remaining between them. The length of the CDR3 is 16 residues. The CDR3 here is CASSKRQESSGNTIYF. CDR3 coding DNA: TGTGCCAGCAGCAAAAGACAGGAGAGCTCTGGAAACACCATATATTTT.

For this clone: The junction departs from the called germline gene at one end, perhaps through a read error. The chain employs TRBV29-1 and TRBJ1-2, with 8 bases aligning to TRBD1. Germline CDR1 reads SQVTM; CDR2 reads ANQGSEA. This CDR3 spans 12 amino acids. CDR3 sequence: CSARQGFYGYPF. CDR3 DNA sequence: TGCAGCGCGAGACAGGGGTTTTATGGCTACCCCTTC.

This clone was picked up one time. The chain has TRBV29-1 and TRBJ2-1, with 9 bases identical to TRBD2. CDR3 length: 16 amino acids. The trim removed 7 bases at V and 4 bases at J, leaving 14 bases unmatched. CDR1 SQVTM and CDR2 ANQGSEA come from the germline V gene. The CDR3 DNA is TGCAGCGCCGATCCGGGGAGCGGGGGGCCGTACAATGAGCAGTTCTTC. It encodes CSADPGSGGPYNEQFF.

This chain uses TRBV11-2 with TRBJ1-2; D perhaps matches TRBD1 (5 bases). The CDR3 runs 15 residues. V was pared by 5 bases and J by 4 bases, with 17 bases between. Germline CDR1 reads SGHAT; CDR2 reads FQNNGV. Here the CDR3 reads CASSPLAGGLYGYTF. The CDR3 nucleotides are TGTGCCAGCAGCCCCCTGGCCGGGGGACTCTATGGCTACACCTTC.

The chain employs TRBV29-1 and TRBJ2-7; 8 positions agree with TRBD1. The CDR3 runs to 12 residues. After removal of 4 bases from V and 3 bases from J, the junction contained 2 bases not matched to a gene. CDR1 is SQVTM and CDR2 is ANQGSEA in the germline V gene. The CDR3 protein is CSVGGTGYEQYF. The CDR3 DNA reads as TGCAGCGTTGGGGGGACAGGCTACGAGCAGTACTTC.

V is TRBV7-3 and J is TRBJ2-3; D unclear. Trimming took off 2 bases at V and 1 base at J, with 4 bases between the two ends. Germline V gene lookup returns CDR1 SGHTA and CDR2 FQGTGA. The CDR3 is 13 amino acids. In DNA, the CDR3 is TGTGCCAGCAGCTTAGTCGGCACAGATACGCAGTATTTT. It specifies CASSLVGTDTQYF.

The V call is TRBV7-9, the J call TRBJ1-4; D gene ambiguous. Germline CDR1 and CDR2: SEHNR and FQNEAQ (reference sequence). The V end was cut by 5 bases, the J end by 0 bases, with 7 bases between. The CDR3 length is 14 residues. CDR3 nucleotide sequence: TGTGCCAGCAGCCACGGTACAACTAATGAAAAACTGTTTTTT. It codes for CASSHGTTNEKLFF.

V and J are TRBV7-9 and TRBJ2-2; 7 bases map to TRBD2. The CDR3 runs to 16 residues. Trimming at V came to 1 base and at J to 0 bases, leaving 2 bases not matched to a gene. Germline V gene data show CDR1 as SEHNR and CDR2 as FQNEAQ (reference sequence). The CDR3 DNA follows: TGTGCCAGCAGCTTAGTTGGGGGGGCGAACACCGGGGAGCTGTTTTTT. Translation gives CASSLVGGANTGELFF.

J is TRBJ2-7 and V is TRBV5-1, with 7 bases identical to TRBD2. The CDR3 runs 12 residues. Trimming at V came to 4 bases and at J to 5 bases, leaving 3 bases not matched to a gene. Germline values: CDR1 SGHRS, CDR2 YFSETQ. The CDR3 region is CASSLGTNEQYF. CDR3 coding DNA: TGCGCCAGCAGCCTCGGGACTAACGAGCAGTACTTC. Full variable domain (outside the CDR3, taken from reference TRBV5-1 and TRBJ2-7): KAGVTQTPRYLIKTRGQQVTLSCSPISGHRSVSWYQQTPGQGLQFLFEYFSETQRNKGNFPGRFSGRQFSNSRSEMNVSTLELGDSALYLCASSLGTNEQYFGPGTRLTVT.

The chain joins TRBV5-1 to TRBJ2-5, with TRBD2 matching 15 bases. CDR3 length: 16 residues. Trimming removed 3 bases from V and 5 bases from J; junction bases left unmatched: 5. Germline V CDR1 and CDR2: SGHRS, YFSETQ. This CDR3 is CASSSGTSGRQETQYF. As DNA, the CDR3 is TGCGCCAGCAGCTCCGGGACTAGCGGGAGGCAGGAGACCCAGTACTTC.

J is TRBJ1-1 and V is TRBV12-5; TRBD1 is a possible D gene (6 bases). CDR3 length: 14 residues. Per germline, CDR1 LGHNT and CDR2 FRNRAP. V gave up 7 bases and J gave up 3 bases, with 15 bases separating them. CDR3 sequence (DNA): TGTGCTAGTGCCTCGGCCCCAGGGGACACTGAAGCTTTCTTT. Its protein product is CASASAPGDTEAFF.